Shown below are 3 T cell receptor beta chains from a single sample sequenced in a study of cytomegalovirus exposure and HLA in healthy donors. Libraries were prepared by immunoSEQ multiplex PCR; TCRdb keeps only in-frame clonotypes and omits some of them. There are about 68,000 clones in the sample; 91% occur only once, and about 3% lies in the top ten. The sequenced sample was PBMCs. These receptor sequences come from a man aged 18 to 30 in good health and CMV-seronegative.

This clone was seen a single time. The chain couples TRBV7-9 to TRBJ2-1; 7 bases agree with TRBD2. After removal of 6 bases from V and 12 bases from J, the junction contained 14 bases not matched to a gene. In germline, CDR1 is SEHNR, CDR2 FQNEAQ (reference sequence). The CDR3 has 14 amino acids. CDR3 DNA: TGTGCCAGCAGTAATGGGACTACCCCCATCAGGCAGTTCTTC. It codes for CASSNGTTPIRQFF. The complete variable domain, with remaining parts taken from reference TRBV7-9 and TRBJ2-1, reads DTGVSQNPRHKITKRGQNVTFRCDPISEHNRLYWYRQTLGQGPEFLTYFQNEAQLEKSRLLSDRFSAERPKGSFSTLEIQRTEQGDSAMYLCASSNGTTPIRQFFGPGTRLTVL.

The gene calls are TRBV7-2 and TRBJ2-7; 9 bases fit TRBD1. Germline assignment: CDR1 SGHTA and CDR2 FQGNSA. The length of the CDR3 is 14 residues. With 4 bases clipped from V and 3 bases from J, the junction kept 4 bases outside the gene matches. CDR3 region: CASSSRQGGYEQYF. The CDR3, as DNA: TGTGCCAGCAGCTCACGACAGGGGGGCTACGAGCAGTACTTC. The full variable domain, completed using reference TRBV7-2 and TRBJ2-7, is GAGVSQSPSNKVTEKGKDVELRCDPISGHTALYWYRQSLGQGLEFLIYFQGNSAPDKSGLPSDRFSAERTGGSVSTLTIQRTQQEDSAVYLCASSSRQGGYEQYFGPGTRLTVT.

This chain joins TRBV7-3 and TRBJ2-7; D is perhaps TRBD2 (6 bases). V shed 5 bases and J shed 1 base, with 12 bases lying between them. Germline V gives CDR1 SGHTA, CDR2 FQGTGA. The CDR3 length is 14 residues. CDR3 loop: CASSPRDSSYEQYF. The DNA for the CDR3 is TGTGCCAGCAGCCCACGGGACTCTTCCTACGAGCAGTACTTC.